This record concerns one T cell receptor (beta chain) sequence. No antigen is known for it. The CDR3 covers 15 residues. CDR1 is KGHSH and CDR2 is LQKENI in the germline V gene. TCRdb re-called the 5' RACE reads; one entry per CDR3 protein, DNA not given. This repertoire includes some 400,000 distinct CDR3 sequences. These data are taken from a study of monozygotic twins with inflammatory bowel disease. Study results and caveats: Varied immunosuppressive treatments among patients may have increased repertoire variability.

The clonotype comes from a human donor with ulcerative colitis or Crohn's disease, or a healthy co-twin of an affected twin (not recorded which). Material: blood. The chain is built from TRBV18 and TRBJ2-7; the D gene TCRdb calls, TRBD1, cannot be checked with no DNA. The chain's CDR3 is CASSPQTGEVGEQYF.